Listed here are 10 T cell receptor beta chains from one sample, sequenced in a study of cytomegalovirus exposure and HLA in healthy donors. A multiplex PCR was run with 60 Vbeta primers and 13 Jbeta primers. Sequenced by immunoSEQ multiplex PCR; TCRdb stores in-frame clones only, minus some. The table includes approximately 100,000 clones, around 83% detected once. Sequencing was done on a sample of PBMCs. These receptor sequences come from a man between 25 and 39 years old in good health and CMV-seronegative.

This chain uses TRBV5-6 with TRBJ2-3; a weak D match, TRBD1 (5 bases). The CDR3 extends over 16 amino acids. Trimming left V 2 bases short and J 1 base short, with 14 bases between. The germline CDR1 and CDR2 sequences are SGHDT and YYEEEE. CDR3 nucleotide sequence: TGTGCCAGCAGCTTAGGGGCCGTTCTGGGCACAGATACGCAGTATTTT. As protein: CASSLGAVLGTDTQYF.

This sequence joins TRBV7-2 and TRBJ2-2; D not resolved. Trimming left V 1 base short and J 1 base short, with 4 bases between. This CDR3 has 14 residues. The germline V gene encodes CDR1 SGHTA and CDR2 FQGNSA. This chain's CDR3 is CASSLDGNTGELFF. The CDR3 bases are TGTGCCAGCAGCTTAGACGGGAACACCGGGGAGCTGTTTTTT.

The chain has TRBV27 and TRBJ2-7; tentatively, D is TRBD2 (5 bases). The V gene's germline CDR1 is MNHEY and CDR2 SMNVEV (reference sequence). The CDR3 is made up of 14 amino acids. Trimming removed 5 bases from V and 5 bases from J, with 16 bases in between. For the CDR3, the DNA is TGTGCCAGCAGTCCGGACTCATCCGGGGACGAGCAGTACTTC. This encodes CASSPDSSGDEQYF.

In nucleotides, the CDR3 is TGCGCCAGCAGCCCCCTTTGGGGGCTTCCAATTGGTGAGCAGTACTTC. Its translation is CASSPLWGLPIGEQYF. The J gene is TRBJ2-7, the V gene TRBV4-1; a weak D match, TRBD1 (6 bases). V was shortened by 4 bases and J by 7 bases, with 23 bases between the two germline ends. Looked up from germline, CDR1 is MGHRA and CDR2 is YSYEKL. The CDR3 sequence is 16 residues long.

The rearrangement links TRBV28 to TRBJ1-2, with D unclear. CDR1 is MDHEN and CDR2 is SYDVKM in the germline V gene. With 2 bases removed from V and 4 bases from J, the gap between germline ends came to 5 bases. The CDR3 contains 12 residues. In DNA, the CDR3 is TGTGCCAGCAGTTTACCCCGCTATGGCTACACCTTC. It codes for CASSLPRYGYTF.

This chain links TRBV30 with TRBJ1-2, with a possible D match to TRBD1 (5 bases). Trimming stripped 0 bases from V and 8 bases from J, with 13 bases between. The CDR3 has 13 amino acids. Germline lookup yields CDR1 GTSNPN and CDR2 SVGIG (reference sequence). The CDR3 region has the DNA TGTGCCTGGAGTGTACGGGGGTCGGGGGGCTACACCTTC. Translation: CAWSVRGSGGYTF.

The chain couples TRBV7-9 to TRBJ2-1; TRBD1 matches at 12 bases. CDR1 and CDR2 from the germline V gene are SEHNR and FQNEAQ (reference sequence). Trimming cost V 2 bases and J 7 bases; bases outside gene matches: 3. The CDR3 extends over 15 amino acids. CDR3 loop: CASSLPGQGANEQFF. CDR3 nucleotide sequence: TGTGCCAGCAGCTTACCGGGACAGGGGGCGAATGAGCAGTTCTTC.

The rearrangement uses TRBV7-2 and TRBJ1-6; 8 bases agree with TRBD1. J lost 7 bases, V lost 5 bases, and 4 bases had no gene match. This CDR3 contains 14 residues. Germline V gene data show CDR1 as SGHTA and CDR2 as FQGNSA. CDR3 in amino acids: CASSIGQGNSPLHF. The CDR3, as DNA: TGTGCCAGCAGCATTGGACAGGGAAATTCACCCCTCCACTTT.

The rearrangement joins TRBV5-1 to TRBJ1-4; no reliable D call. The germline V gene has CDR1 SGHRS and CDR2 YFSETQ. This CDR3 comprises 15 residues. Deletions cut 1 base from V and 3 bases from J, with 10 bases between. CDR3 DNA: TGCGCCAGCAGCTTGTTGTCCCGGTCTAATGAAAAACTGTTTTTT. Translating it yields CASSLLSRSNEKLFF.

This clone has just a few counts. J is TRBJ2-7 and V is TRBV20-1, with 12 nucleotides matching TRBD1. From germline, CDR1 is DFQATT and CDR2 SNEGSKA (reference sequence). The CDR3 is 11 amino acids. The CDR3 region is CMGQGAYEQYF. CDR3 bases: TGCATGGGACAGGGGGCTTACGAGCAGTACTTC.